This T cell receptor (beta chain) was recovered during a study of blood T cells in healthy people across ages. General study findings and limits: A roughly linear fall in TCR beta diversity per million T cells was seen with increasing age.

The CDR3 consists of 12 residues. CDR1 is SQVTM, CDR2 ANQGSEA, per germline. The V end was cut by 0 bases, the J end by 3 bases, with 5 bases between. The study drew donors from healthy Caucasian individuals in Russia aged about 6 to 95. A remark on this clonotype: What it binds is not known.

A second PCR of about 6 to 12 cycles used a sample-barcoded 5' primer and a J-beta primer mix. CDR3-containing paired-end reads numbering at least 2.5 million came from each sample. One entry per CDR3 protein results from TCRdb running MiXCR on the 5' RACE reads. The sample includes hundreds of thousands of distinct CDR3 sequences, roughly 48% of them seen just once. The TCR was taken from a man aged 80 or over in good health. What was sequenced was blood. The gene calls are TRBV29-1 and TRBJ1-1; the D is unclear. DNA for the CDR3: TGCAGCGTTGAAGAATATGACACTGAAGCTTTCTTT. It specifies CSVEEYDTEAFF.